These T cell receptor beta chains were read from a single sample in a study of cytotoxic CD8 clonotypes in ibrutinib-treated CLL. The method was immunoSEQ multiplex PCR; TCRdb's version includes in-frame clones alone and lacks a portion of them. Of about 140,000 clones listed, more than 75% are singletons. Sequenced material: PBMCs, taken after 36 months of ibrutinib treatment. The source of these receptors is a human donor with chronic lymphocytic leukemia. The CDR3 runs from the conserved cysteine through the conserved F or W. D genes are given only for firm matches. A clone size is listed for some rows: how often the clone was seen (once, few, many), or a class if it is expanded.

cdr3_nt: TGTGCCAGCAGTGAATTCCGATACCAGGGGGCCACCGGGGAGCTGTTTTTT
cdr3_aa: CASSEFRYQGATGELFF
v_call: TRBV6-1
clone_size: .
j_call: TRBJ2-2
d_call: TRBD1

cdr3_nt: TGTGCCAGCAGCTTAAAGGGGGCAGGGTCCTACAATGAGCAGTTCTTC
cdr3_aa: CASSLKGAGSYNEQFF
v_call: TRBV7-6
clone_size: .
j_call: TRBJ2-1
d_call: TRBD1

cdr3_nt: TGTGCCAGCAGCCCCCGGGACAGGGGAGGCTACGAGCAGTACTTC
cdr3_aa: CASSPRDRGGYEQYF
v_call: TRBV7-9
clone_size: .
j_call: TRBJ2-7
d_call: TRBD1

cdr3_nt: TGCGCCAGCAGCTTGTGGCGGACCCCATACGAGCAGTACTTC
cdr3_aa: CASSLWRTPYEQYF
v_call: TRBV5-1
clone_size: .
j_call: TRBJ2-7
d_call: .

cdr3_nt: TGTGCCAGCGCAGAGGGGTGGGGGGCTGGCTACACCTTC
cdr3_aa: CASAEGWGAGYTF
v_call: TRBV27
clone_size: .
j_call: TRBJ1-2
d_call: .

cdr3_nt: TGTGCCAGCAGTCTACAATACGGGAGCTCCTATAATTCACCCCTCCACTTT
cdr3_aa: CASSLQYGSSYNSPLHF
v_call: TRBV28
clone_size: .
j_call: TRBJ1-6
d_call: .

cdr3_nt: TGTGCCAGCAGGACAGGTGGTGGTGAAAAACTGTTTTTT
cdr3_aa: CASRTGGGEKLFF
v_call: TRBV28
clone_size: few
j_call: TRBJ1-4
d_call: .

cdr3_nt: TGTGCCAGCAGCACGGGTGACGGCCGCGAGCAGTACTTC
cdr3_aa: CASSTGDGREQYF
v_call: TRBV11-3
clone_size: few
j_call: TRBJ2-7
d_call: .

cdr3_nt: TGCGCCAGCACCGGGGGGCGGGTGCCCGGGGAGCTGTTTTTT
cdr3_aa: CASTGGRVPGELFF
v_call: TRBV10-2
clone_size: .
j_call: TRBJ2-2
d_call: .

cdr3_nt: TGTGCCAGCAGCTCCGTAGCGGGGGGGAGCACAGATACGCAGTATTTT
cdr3_aa: CASSSVAGGSTDTQYF
v_call: TRBV7-9
clone_size: .
j_call: TRBJ2-3
d_call: TRBD2

cdr3_nt: TGCGCCAGCAGCTTCTCAGAGCTCACTGAAGCTTTCTTT
cdr3_aa: CASSFSELTEAFF
v_call: TRBV5-1
clone_size: .
j_call: TRBJ1-1
d_call: .

cdr3_nt: TGTGCCATCGTGGAGCTAGCCAACGGTGAGCAGTTCTTC
cdr3_aa: CAIVELANGEQFF
v_call: TRBV10-3
clone_size: once
j_call: TRBJ2-1
d_call: .

cdr3_nt: TGCGCCAGCAGCCAGCCCCGCCAGGGAATGTGGGAGACCCAGTACTTC
cdr3_aa: CASSQPRQGMWETQYF
v_call: TRBV4-1
clone_size: .
j_call: TRBJ2-5
d_call: .

cdr3_nt: TGTGCCAGCAGCTTAGTCGAGAGTCGCGAGCAGTACTTC
cdr3_aa: CASSLVESREQYF
v_call: TRBV7-9
clone_size: .
j_call: TRBJ2-7
d_call: .

cdr3_nt: TGTGCCAGAAGCGAAGGGACAGCAAATCAGCCCCAGCATTTT
cdr3_aa: CARSEGTANQPQHF
v_call: TRBV5-3
clone_size: once
j_call: TRBJ1-5
d_call: TRBD1

cdr3_nt: TGCGCCAGCAGCAGCCGGGCAGGGGACTATGGCTACACCTTC
cdr3_aa: CASSSRAGDYGYTF
v_call: TRBV5-1
clone_size: .
j_call: TRBJ1-2
d_call: .

cdr3_nt: TGTGCCAGCAGCCCTATCTTCGGGGGGCAAGAGACCCAGTACTTC
cdr3_aa: CASSPIFGGQETQYF
v_call: TRBV7-9
clone_size: .
j_call: TRBJ2-5
d_call: TRBD2

cdr3_nt: TGTGCCAGCTCACCGACTAGCGGGGGGGCTCAGACCCAGTACTTC
cdr3_aa: CASSPTSGGAQTQYF
v_call: TRBV18
clone_size: .
j_call: TRBJ2-5
d_call: TRBD2

cdr3_nt: TGTGCCAGCAGGGGGGGAACCTATAGCAATCAGCCCCAGCATTTT
cdr3_aa: CASRGGTYSNQPQHF
v_call: TRBV2
clone_size: .
j_call: TRBJ1-5
d_call: .

cdr3_nt: TGCGCCAGCAGCCAAGAGGAACTAGCGGGGGGGTCGACCCAGTACTTC
cdr3_aa: CASSQEELAGGSTQYF
v_call: TRBV4-1
clone_size: .
j_call: TRBJ2-5
d_call: TRBD2

cdr3_nt: TGTGCCAGCAGCTTCTCCTCCTGGACAGGGCCTGGGAATCAGCCCCAGCATTTT
cdr3_aa: CASSFSSWTGPGNQPQHF
v_call: TRBV7-8
clone_size: .
j_call: TRBJ1-5
d_call: TRBD1

cdr3_nt: TGTGCCAGCAGCACACAGGGAGGAGAGACCCAGTACTTC
cdr3_aa: CASSTQGGETQYF
v_call: TRBV11-2
clone_size: .
j_call: TRBJ2-5
d_call: .

cdr3_nt: TGTGCCAGCAGCGACAGGGGGCGTATTTTCTCCTACAATGAGCAGTTCTTC
cdr3_aa: CASSDRGRIFSYNEQFF
v_call: TRBV2
clone_size: once
j_call: TRBJ2-1
d_call: TRBD1